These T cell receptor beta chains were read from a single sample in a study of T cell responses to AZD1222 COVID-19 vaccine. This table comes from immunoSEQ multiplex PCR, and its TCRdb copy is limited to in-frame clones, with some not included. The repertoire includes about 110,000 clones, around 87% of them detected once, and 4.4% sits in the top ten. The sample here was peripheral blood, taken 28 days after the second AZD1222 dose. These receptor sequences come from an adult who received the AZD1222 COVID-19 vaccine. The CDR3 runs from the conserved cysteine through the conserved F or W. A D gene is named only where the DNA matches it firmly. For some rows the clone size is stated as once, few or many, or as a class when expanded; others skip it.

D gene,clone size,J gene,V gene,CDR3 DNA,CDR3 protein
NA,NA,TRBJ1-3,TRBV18,TGTGCCAGCTCACCACCTGGAGACAGTCTATCTGGAAACACCATATATTTT,CASSPPGDSLSGNTIYF
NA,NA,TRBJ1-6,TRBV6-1,TGTGCCAGCAGTGAAAATCGAGAGTACTCACCCCTCCACTTT,CASSENREYSPLHF
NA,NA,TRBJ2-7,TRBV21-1,TGTGCCAGCAGCAACCTAGACAGTTCCTACGAGCAGTACTTC,CASSNLDSSYEQYF
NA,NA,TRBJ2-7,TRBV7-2,TGTGCCAGCTCATCAACGGGGCAGTTCCTACGAGAGCAGTACTTC,CASSSTGQFLREQYF
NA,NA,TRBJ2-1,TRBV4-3,TGCGCCAGCAGCCAAGACAGGTGGAATGAGCAGTTCTTC,CASSQDRWNEQFF
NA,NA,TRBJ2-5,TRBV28,TGTGCCAGCAGTTTACTTCAGCGGAACCAAGAGACCCAGTACTTC,CASSLLQRNQETQYF
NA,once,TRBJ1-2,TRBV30,TGTGCCTGGAGTGTAATTAGGGCCAATTCCTATGGCTACACCTTC,CAWSVIRANSYGYTF
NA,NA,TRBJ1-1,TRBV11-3,TGTGCCAGCAGCTTACCCAGGGCCCATAAGATGAACACTGAAGCTTTCTTT,CASSLPRAHKMNTEAFF
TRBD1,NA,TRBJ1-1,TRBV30,TGTGCCTGGAGTTTAACAGGGGACACTGAAGCTTTCTTT,CAWSLTGDTEAFF
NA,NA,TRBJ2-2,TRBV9,TGTGCCAGCAGCGGCACAGGGGGGGTCGGCACCGGGGAGCTGTTTTTT,CASSGTGGVGTGELFF
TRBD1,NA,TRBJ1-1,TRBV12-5,TGTGCTAGTGGAAAAGGGACAGTAAACACTGAAGCTTTCTTT,CASGKGTVNTEAFF
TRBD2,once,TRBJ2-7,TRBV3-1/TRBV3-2,TGTGCCAGCAGCCAAGATTTGCGGGAGGTATACGAGCAGTACTTC,CASSQDLREVYEQYF
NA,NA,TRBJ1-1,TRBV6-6,TGTGCCAGCAGTTACTTTTCGGCTGAAGCTTTCTTT,CASSYFSAEAFF
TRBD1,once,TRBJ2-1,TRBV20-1,TGCAGTGCTAGTGTATGGGGACAGGGGGCCGAGAATGAGCAGTTCTTC,CSASVWGQGAENEQFF
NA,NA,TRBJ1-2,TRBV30,TGTGCCTGGAGACCGGGCGACTATGGCTACACCTTC,CAWRPGDYGYTF
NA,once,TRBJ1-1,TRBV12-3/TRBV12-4,TGTGCCAGCAGGACGGGACACGGGGCTTTCTTT,CASRTGHGAFF
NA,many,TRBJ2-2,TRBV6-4,TGTGCCAGCAGTAGGGGTAACACCGGGGAGCTGTTTTTT,CASSRGNTGELFF
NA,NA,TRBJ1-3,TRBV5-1,TGCGCCAGCAGCTTGGGACAGCGTGTAGACACCATATATTTT,CASSLGQRVDTIYF
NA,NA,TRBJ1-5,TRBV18,TGTGCCAGCTCACCGTCTTATAGCAATCAGCCCCAGCATTTT,CASSPSYSNQPQHF
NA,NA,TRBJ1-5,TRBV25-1,TGTGCCAGCAGTGCCTCAGCAGGTATTTTTAGCAATCAGCCCCAGCATTTT,CASSASAGIFSNQPQHF
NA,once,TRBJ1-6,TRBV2,TGTGCCAGCAGGGGCATGGGAGGGAATTCACCCCTCCACTTT,CASRGMGGNSPLHF
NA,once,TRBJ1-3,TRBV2,TGTGCCAGCAGTGAAGCGAACACCATATATTTT,CASSEANTIYF
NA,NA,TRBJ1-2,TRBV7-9,TGTGCCAGCAGCTTAGATGGCTACACCTTC,CASSLDGYTF
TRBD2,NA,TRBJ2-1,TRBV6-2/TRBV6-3,TGTGCCAGCAGTTACCCGACTAGCGGGATTTCCTCCTACAATGAGCAGTTCTTC,CASSYPTSGISSYNEQFF
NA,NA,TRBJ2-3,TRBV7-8,TGTGCCAGCAGCTTCTTTCCAGATACGCAGTATTTT,CASSFFPDTQYF
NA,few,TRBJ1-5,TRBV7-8,TGTGCCAGCAGCTTCACCCCTGGGAGCAATCAGCCCCAGCATTTT,CASSFTPGSNQPQHF
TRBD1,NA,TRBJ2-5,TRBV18,TGTGCCAGCTCATATCGGACAGGACAAATCCAAGAGACCCAGTACTTC,CASSYRTGQIQETQYF
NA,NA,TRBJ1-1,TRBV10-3,TGTGCCATCATGTACAGGGAGGGCACTGAAGCTTTCTTT,CAIMYREGTEAFF